A single sample is the source of the 28 T cell receptor beta chains below, sequenced in a study of cytomegalovirus exposure and HLA in healthy donors. Sequencing used immunoSEQ multiplex PCR; TCRdb keeps in-frame clones, though not all of them. In the table there are roughly 77,000 clones, 90% to 95% of which are singletons. The material sequenced was PBMCs. The receptors stem from a woman under 30 in good health and CMV-seronegative.

The CDR3 DNA follows: TGTGCCACCCGCCCCGTTACAGGGTTAGAATATGGCTACACCTTC. Amino acids: CATRPVTGLEYGYTF. The V call is TRBV19, the J call TRBJ1-2; possible D gene TRBD1, 6 bases. The CDR3 sequence is 15 residues long. Per the germline V gene, CDR1 is LNHDA and CDR2 is SQIVND (reference sequence). V lost 10 bases to trimming and J lost 5 bases, with 23 bases between them.

This chain uses TRBV4-1 with TRBJ2-6; 11 nucleotides align to TRBD1. Germline CDR1 and CDR2: MGHRA and YSYEKL. CDR3 size: 18 residues. J lost 0 bases, V lost 5 bases, and 6 bases had no gene match. The chain's CDR3 is CASSWTGGFPSGANVLTF. The DNA for the CDR3 is TGCGCCAGCAGCTGGACAGGGGGCTTCCCCTCTGGGGCCAACGTCCTGACTTTC.

The chain is built from TRBV7-8 and TRBJ2-7; 7 bases are a match to TRBD1. Germline CDR1 and CDR2: SGHVS and FQNEAQ. Trimming at V came to 1 base and at J to 0 bases, leaving 9 bases not matched to a gene. This CDR3 has 17 residues. CDR3 DNA sequence: TGTGCCAGCAGCTTAGGGGGACAGTCTTCCAGCTCCTACGAGCAGTACTTC. Residues: CASSLGGQSSSSYEQYF.

V usage is TRBV4-1 and J usage is TRBJ1-5; D is perhaps TRBD1 (6 bases). Per the germline V gene, CDR1 is MGHRA and CDR2 is YSYEKL. V was pared by 1 base and J by 3 bases, with 7 bases between. The CDR3 spans 14 residues. CDR3 in amino acids: CASSQGDINQPQHF. CDR3 sequence (DNA): TGCGCCAGCAGCCAAGGGGACATCAATCAGCCCCAGCATTTT.

The rearrangement joins TRBV4-3 to TRBJ2-3; no clear D. CDR3 length: 15 amino acids. V lost 1 base to trimming and J lost 2 bases, with 10 bases between them. CDR1 LGHNA and CDR2 YSLEER come from the germline V gene. CDR3 coding DNA: TGCGCCAGCAGCCAAGGACCGGGTGTCACAGATACGCAGTATTTT. It encodes CASSQGPGVTDTQYF.

This chain connects TRBV19 to TRBJ2-1, with 8 bases that match TRBD2. The CDR3 runs 15 residues. CDR1 and CDR2 (germline): LNHDA, SQIVND (reference sequence). V was pared by 5 bases and J by 9 bases, with 12 bases of the junction left unmatched. CDR3 nucleotide sequence: TGTGCCAGTAGTGATCCGGGACTAGGAGTTGGTGAGCAGTTCTTC. Residues: CASSDPGLGVGEQFF.

The rearrangement joins TRBV7-2 to TRBJ2-7, with a tentative D call TRBD2 (6 bases). The V gene's germline CDR1 is SGHTA and CDR2 FQGNSA. The V gene lost 0 bases and the J gene lost 0 bases, with 12 bases spanning the gap. This CDR3 region has 16 residues. Here the CDR3 reads CASSLAGGIPSYEQYF. The DNA for the CDR3 is TGTGCCAGCAGCTTAGCAGGCGGGATCCCCTCCTACGAGCAGTACTTC.

The V gene is TRBV2, the J gene TRBJ2-2, with D maybe TRBD1 (5 bases). CDR1 is SNHLY and CDR2 is FYNNEI in the germline V gene. The V end was cut by 8 bases, the J end by 0 bases, with 7 bases between. The CDR3 length is 13 residues. The CDR3 coding sequence is TGTGCCAGCCAGACAGCGAACACCGGGGAGCTGTTTTTT. Its protein is CASQTANTGELFF.

This clone appeared a single time. This chain joins TRBV29-1 and TRBJ2-7; TRBD1 matches 9 bases. The V segment lost 7 bases and the J segment 2 bases; nucleotides outside the gene matches: 6. The CDR3 is 13 residues long. Germline V gene lookup returns CDR1 SQVTM and CDR2 ANQGSEA. The CDR3 coding sequence is TGCAGCGCCCGGGACAGGGAGGCCTACGAGCAGTACTTC. It encodes CSARDREAYEQYF.

The chain recombines TRBV4-3 with TRBJ2-2; D is unclear. This CDR3 region has 14 residues. Germline V gene data show CDR1 as LGHNA and CDR2 as YSLEER. V dropped 0 bases and J dropped 2 bases, with 4 bases sitting between them. The CDR3 bases are TGCGCCAGCAGCCAAGAGTCAAACACCGGGGAGCTGTTTTTT. Protein: CASSQESNTGELFF.

The rearrangement joins TRBV6-1 to TRBJ1-2; 10 bases line up with TRBD1. Germline trimming cut 5 bases from V and 2 bases from J; bases unmatched to any gene: 5. This CDR3 comprises 15 residues. Germline CDR1 MNHNS, CDR2 SASEGT. CDR3 sequence (DNA): TGTGCCAGCAGTAACCCGGGACAGGGGAACTATGGCTACACCTTC. Translation gives CASSNPGQGNYGYTF.

V is TRBV18 and J is TRBJ2-1; 8 bases are shared with TRBD1. The CDR3 loop spans 15 amino acids. Germline V gene data show CDR1 as KGHSH and CDR2 as LQKENI. After removal of 3 bases from V and 10 bases from J, the junction contained 11 bases not matched to a gene. CDR3 DNA: TGTGCCAGCTCACCCACAGGGGGTGGCTTCGGGGAGCAGTTCTTC. Its translation is CASSPTGGGFGEQFF. Based on the CDR3 plus reference TRBV18 and TRBJ2-1, the full variable domain is NAGVMQNPRHLVRRRGQEARLRCSPMKGHSHVYWYRQLPEEGLKFMVYLQKENIIDESGMPKERFSAEFPKEGPSILRIQQVVRGDSAAYFCASSPTGGGFGEQFFGPGTRLTVL.

This chain joins TRBV9 and TRBJ2-3, with 7 nucleotides matching TRBD1. The junction had 6 bases not matched to a gene; V was cut back by 4 bases and J by 7 bases. The CDR3 runs 13 residues. CDR1 is SGDLS and CDR2 is YYNGEE in the germline V gene. CDR3 in amino acids: CASSPLRGNTQYF. CDR3 DNA: TGTGCCAGCAGCCCCCTCAGGGGGAATACGCAGTATTTT.

This sequence joins TRBV29-1 and TRBJ2-7; D perhaps matches TRBD1 (5 bases). Germline V gives CDR1 SQVTM, CDR2 ANQGSEA. Trimming cost V 5 bases and J 2 bases, with 10 bases left between them. The CDR3 is made up of 12 amino acids. The CDR3, as DNA: TGCAGCGTTCTAAGGGGTACCTACGAGCAGTACTTC. It yields the protein CSVLRGTYEQYF.

This chain connects TRBV30 to TRBJ1-4, with 7 bases fitting TRBD1. The V segment lost 3 bases and the J segment 2 bases; nucleotides outside the gene matches: 6. The CDR3 sequence is 15 residues long. Germline-derived CDR1 and CDR2 are GTSNPN and SVGIG (reference sequence). CDR3 protein: CAWSRRGPTNEKLFF. Written as DNA, the CDR3 is TGTGCCTGGAGCCGAAGGGGGCCCACTAATGAAAAACTGTTTTTT.

The chain couples TRBV9 to TRBJ1-6; D gene uncertain. Between the trimmed V and J ends, which lost 4 bases and 0 bases, there was a span of 11 bases. Germline V gene data show CDR1 as SGDLS and CDR2 as YYNGEE. CDR3 length: 16 amino acids. The CDR3 coding sequence is TGTGCCAGCAGCCCCCCACCGAGCTCCTATAATTCACCCCTCCACTTT. Translated, it gives CASSPPPSSYNSPLHF.

This sequence joins TRBV7-2 and TRBJ2-7; TRBD1 matches 7 bases. Per the germline V gene, CDR1 is SGHTA and CDR2 is FQGNSA. The CDR3 extends over 17 amino acids. Unmatched junction bases numbered 9, after V lost 0 bases and J lost 1 base. CDR3 DNA sequence: TGTGCCAGCAGCTTAGCGGGTCAGGGGGTAACATCCTACGAGCAGTACTTC. This encodes CASSLAGQGVTSYEQYF.

The chain recombines TRBV7-9 with TRBJ2-7; D unclear. Germline V gene sequence: CDR1 SEHNR, CDR2 FQNEAQ (reference sequence). This CDR3 spans 13 amino acids. V lost 1 base to trimming and J lost 5 bases, with 9 bases between them. The CDR3 DNA follows: TGTGCCAGCAGCTTAGACGCACCAGACGAGCAGTACTTC. Its protein is CASSLDAPDEQYF.

The J gene is TRBJ1-6, the V gene TRBV5-4; D gene unclear. CDR1 is SGHNT and CDR2 is YYREEE in the germline V gene (reference sequence). CDR3 length: 15 amino acids. The V and J ends lost 1 base and 6 bases respectively, with 11 bases between them. This CDR3 reads CASSLRSIANSPLHF. CDR3 in DNA: TGTGCCAGCAGCTTGAGGTCTATAGCTAATTCACCCCTCCACTTT.

J is TRBJ2-5 and V is TRBV27, with D perhaps matching TRBD1 (6 bases). The CDR3 has 18 residues. Per germline, CDR1 MNHEY and CDR2 SMNVEV (reference sequence). The V gene lost 4 bases and the J gene lost 3 bases, with 24 bases spanning the gap. In DNA form, the CDR3 reads TGTGCCAGCAGTTCTATCTCCTCGATGTGGCAGGGGAAAGAGACCCAGTACTTC. Translated, it gives CASSSISSMWQGKETQYF.

DNA of the CDR3: TGTGCCAGCTCACCAGCGGTCACTAGCGGTTCAGATACGCAGTATTTT. Translating it yields CASSPAVTSGSDTQYF. The chain uses TRBV18 and TRBJ2-3, with TRBD2 matching over 8 bases. The CDR3 has 16 residues. The germline CDR1 and CDR2 sequences are KGHSH and LQKENI. Trimming removed 2 bases from V and 4 bases from J; junction bases left unmatched: 8.

This clone has only one observation. The chain uses TRBV7-2 and TRBJ2-5; D is perhaps TRBD1 (5 bases). The V end lost 5 bases, the J end lost 5 bases, and 15 bases lay between the germline ends. This CDR3 has 14 residues. The germline V gene encodes CDR1 SGHTA and CDR2 FQGNSA. The CDR3 DNA follows: TGTGCCAGCAGCCTAACTGGGGCCGGGGAGACCCAGTACTTC. Translated: CASSLTGAGETQYF. The full variable domain, its missing parts supplied by reference TRBV7-2 and TRBJ2-5, is GAGVSQSPSNKVTEKGKDVELRCDPISGHTALYWYRQSLGQGLEFLIYFQGNSAPDKSGLPSDRFSAERTGGSVSTLTIQRTQQEDSAVYLCASSLTGAGETQYFGPGTRLLVL.

The chain combines TRBV5-4 with TRBJ1-2; D is possibly TRBD1 (5 bases). CDR1 is SGHNT, CDR2 YYREEE, per germline (reference sequence). The CDR3 is 15 amino acids. The V end lost 6 bases, the J end lost 4 bases, and 19 bases lay between the germline ends. CDR3 sequence: CASTESWRGGYGYTF. DNA of the CDR3: TGTGCCAGCACCGAAAGTTGGAGGGGCGGCTATGGCTACACCTTC.

The chain combines TRBV9 with TRBJ1-3; D is ambiguous. The germline gives CDR1 SGDLS, CDR2 YYNGEE. The CDR3 totals 13 residues. Trimming took off 1 base at V and 6 bases at J, with 8 bases between the two ends. In nucleotides, the CDR3 is TGTGCCAGCAGCGTAAATGAAGCAAACACCATATATTTT. Residues: CASSVNEANTIYF.

The rearrangement joins TRBV16 to TRBJ2-7; D call uncertain. The germline CDR1 and CDR2 sequences are KGHSY and FQNENV. The CDR3 is 14 residues long. The V end was cut by 1 base, the J end by 3 bases, with 10 bases between. In DNA form, the CDR3 reads TGTGCCAGCAGCCAATATTACAGTTACTACGAGCAGTACTTC. Protein sequence: CASSQYYSYYEQYF.

The rearrangement uses TRBV5-5 and TRBJ2-6, with 8 bases matching TRBD2. Germline V CDR1 and CDR2: SGHKS, YYEKEE (reference sequence). Trimming cost V 3 bases and J 2 bases; bases outside gene matches: 4. This CDR3 is built from 16 residues. The DNA of the CDR3 is TGTGCCAGCAGCTCCGGGGGGGGTCCTGGGGCCAACGTCCTGACTTTC. It is translated as CASSSGGGPGANVLTF. Full variable domain (remainder filled in from reference TRBV5-5 and TRBJ2-6): DAGVTQSPTHLIKTRGQQVTLRCSPISGHKSVSWYQQVLGQGPQFIFQYYEKEERGRGNFPDRFSARQFPNYSSELNVNALLLGDSALYLCASSSGGGPGANVLTFGAGSRLTVL.

The chain is built from TRBV19 and TRBJ2-4; 14 nucleotides align to TRBD2. Losses at the gene ends were 7 bases for V and 2 bases for J; bases not matched to a gene: 10. Germline assignment: CDR1 LNHDA and CDR2 SQIVND (reference sequence). The CDR3 sequence is 18 residues long. CDR3 DNA sequence: TGTGCCAGTAAAGAGGTGGGACTAGCGGGAGCCTCCAAAAACATTCAGTACTTC. This encodes CASKEVGLAGASKNIQYF.

The rearrangement uses TRBV5-4 and TRBJ2-4, with TRBD1 identical over 7 bases. The CDR3 has 13 residues. Germline-derived CDR1 and CDR2 are SGHNT and YYREEE (reference sequence). V lost 4 bases to trimming and J lost 8 bases; unmatched junction nucleotides: 6. CDR3 region: CASSLGQEYIQYF. CDR3 bases: TGTGCCAGCAGCCTTGGACAGGAATACATTCAGTACTTC.